The 10 T cell receptor beta chains below come from one sample, sequenced in a study of T cells in narcolepsy. Sequenced by immunoSEQ multiplex PCR; TCRdb stores in-frame clones only, minus some. This sample has 15,000 to 20,000 clones; around 70% occur once, and the top ten carry more than 13%. What was sequenced was CD45RA- memory CD8+ T cells from PBMCs. The receptors stem from a human donor with narcolepsy.

The chain carries TRBV5-4 and TRBJ1-1, with 9 bases identical to TRBD1. The germline V gene encodes CDR1 SGHNT and CDR2 YYREEE (reference sequence). V was pared by 4 bases and J by 3 bases, with 7 bases of the junction left unmatched. The CDR3 is 15 amino acids. The CDR3 is CASSPRQGGHTEAFF. CDR3 in DNA: TGTGCCAGCAGCCCCAGACAGGGGGGGCACACTGAAGCTTTCTTT.

Only one count was recorded for this clone. The genes are TRBV6-5 and TRBJ2-7, with D perhaps given as TRBD1 or TRBD2 (5 bases each). The CDR3 sequence is 11 residues long. CDR1 and CDR2 from the germline V gene are MNHEY and SVGAGI. Trimming removed 6 bases at V and 11 bases at J, with 14 bases between. As DNA, the CDR3 is TGTGCCAGCAGCCTAGGGACGAGGGAGTACTTC. It specifies CASSLGTREYF.

The chain joins TRBV4-1 to TRBJ2-1; 10 bases are shared with TRBD2. CDR1 is MGHRA and CDR2 is YSYEKL in the germline V gene. The J segment lost 9 bases and the V segment lost 4 bases, leaving 18 bases of the junction unmatched. CDR3 length equals 18 residues. CDR3 region: CASSLNLAGEVRSTEQFF. The CDR3 DNA reads TGCGCCAGCAGCCTTAACCTAGCGGGAGAAGTCCGTAGTACTGAGCAGTTCTTC.

This sequence joins TRBV9 and TRBJ2-3; D possibly uses TRBD1 or TRBD2 (5 bases each). Germline assignment: CDR1 SGDLS and CDR2 YYNGEE. The CDR3 is made up of 12 amino acids. Between the trimmed V and J ends, which lost 3 bases and 9 bases, there was a span of 11 bases. The CDR3 is CASSELAGTQYF. DNA of the CDR3: TGTGCCAGCAGCGAGCTAGCAGGGACGCAGTATTTT.

The chain links TRBV10-3 to TRBJ2-7, with D maybe TRBD2 (5 bases). The CDR3 sequence is 14 residues long. Per germline, CDR1 ENHRY and CDR2 SYGVKD. The V and J ends lost 3 bases and 6 bases respectively, with 15 bases between them. As DNA, the CDR3 is TGTGCCATCAGTGATCTGGGAAGGGAGAGCGAGCAGTACTTC. Translating it yields CAISDLGRESEQYF.

The genes are TRBV5-5 and TRBJ2-6; D gene unclear. Germline CDR1 is SGHKS and CDR2 is YYEKEE (reference sequence). The V and J ends lost 6 bases and 5 bases respectively, with 24 bases between them. The CDR3 covers 18 residues. The CDR3 bases are TGTGCCAGCAAAAGGAATGTCTCGCACAAAAGTCGGGCCAACGTCCTGACTTTC. It translates to CASKRNVSHKSRANVLTF. Complete variable domain (other parts from reference TRBV5-5 and TRBJ2-6): DAGVTQSPTHLIKTRGQQVTLRCSPISGHKSVSWYQQVLGQGPQFIFQYYEKEERGRGNFPDRFSARQFPNYSSELNVNALLLGDSALYLCASKRNVSHKSRANVLTFGAGSRLTVL.

V usage is TRBV11-3 and J usage is TRBJ2-1, with D hard to call. CDR1 SGHNT and CDR2 YENEEA come from the germline V gene. V lost 0 bases, J lost 4 bases, and 16 bases lay in between. This CDR3 spans 17 amino acids. Here the CDR3 reads CASSLDTMAEPYNEQFF. CDR3 DNA: TGTGCCAGCAGCTTAGATACCATGGCGGAGCCGTACAATGAGCAGTTCTTC. The full variable domain, completed using reference TRBV11-3 and TRBJ2-1, is EAGVVQSPRYKIIEKKQPVAFWCNPISGHNTLYWYLQNLGQGPELLIRYENEEAVDDSQLPKDRFSAERLKGVDSTLKIQPAELGDSAVYLCASSLDTMAEPYNEQFFGPGTRLTVL.

The chain is built from TRBV19 and TRBJ2-7; D is perhaps TRBD1 (5 bases). The CDR3 sequence is 15 residues long. The germline CDR1 and CDR2 sequences are LNHDA and SQIVND (reference sequence). With 3 bases removed from V and 0 bases from J, the gap between germline ends came to 12 bases. In DNA form, the CDR3 reads TGTGCCAGTAGTATTAGATACAGGAGCTCCTACGAGCAGTACTTC. Translation gives CASSIRYRSSYEQYF.

The chain employs TRBV6-4 and TRBJ2-3; TRBD2 is a possible D gene (6 bases). CDR1 MRHNA and CDR2 SNTAGT come from the germline V gene. The CDR3 has 15 amino acids. V lost 2 bases and J lost 2, with 11 bases in between. The CDR3 region is CASSDQAGTTDTQYF. CDR3 DNA: TGTGCCAGCAGTGACCAGGCGGGGACCACAGATACGCAGTATTTT.

In this sample, this clone is large. The chain is built from TRBV6-1 and TRBJ1-2, with D perhaps matching TRBD1 (5 bases). This CDR3 contains 13 residues. V lost 0 bases to trimming and J lost 5 bases, with 7 bases between them. Germline lookup yields CDR1 MNHNS and CDR2 SASEGT. The CDR3 DNA sequence: TGTGCCAGCAGTGAAGCCCCAGGGTATGGCTACACCTTC. Its protein is CASSEAPGYGYTF.